Below, 22 T cell receptor beta chains from the same sample are listed, as sequenced in a study of Graves' ophthalmopathy and Graves' hyperthyroidism. Researchers took RNA transcripts and amplified TCR beta CDR3 regions from them. The library came from an HTBI-primed first-round RT-PCR and a second-round multiplex PCR. TCRdb reprocessed the multiplex PCR reads via MiXCR and lists one record per CDR3 protein. The sample yields 650,000 to 900,000 distinct CDR3 sequences, roughly 41% seen once. The sequenced material came from peripheral blood. The receptors were sampled from an adult man with Graves' ophthalmopathy.

Remarks on this clonotype: The CDR3 does not close with the conserved phenylalanine or tryptophan, likely indicating a read error. The chain couples TRBV25-1 to TRBJ2-5; D might be TRBD1 or TRBD2, each matching 5 bases. CDR1 is MGHDK, CDR2 SYGVNS, per germline. The CDR3 sequence is 14 residues long. Trimming left V 4 bases short and J 5 bases short, with 14 bases between. The chain's CDR3 is CASSGRDRLETQYL. DNA of the CDR3: TGTGCCAGCAGTGGCCGGGACCGGTTGGAGACCCAGTACCTC.

This clonotype was counted between two and nine times. The gene calls are TRBV20-1 and TRBJ1-4; possible D gene TRBD1, 6 bases. Germline assignment: CDR1 DFQATT and CDR2 SNEGSKA (reference sequence). The CDR3 contains 13 residues. Trimming cost V 7 bases and J 1 base, with 10 bases left between them. In DNA form, the CDR3 reads TGCAGTGTCGCACAGGGAACTAATGAAAAACTGTTTTTT. Amino acids: CSVAQGTNEKLFF.

This clonotype was recorded many times. The chain has TRBV2 and TRBJ1-1; 7 bases are a match to TRBD1. CDR1 and CDR2 from the germline V gene are SNHLY and FYNNEI. The CDR3 has 14 amino acids. V lost 11 bases, J lost 1 base, and 10 bases stayed unmatched. The CDR3 nucleotides are TGTGCCCTACGGTGGGACAGTAAGAACACTGAAGCTTTCTTT. This codes for CALRWDSKNTEAFF.

V usage is TRBV25-1 and J usage is TRBJ2-5, with D tentatively TRBD1 (6 bases). V shed 1 base and J shed 4 bases, with 16 bases lying between them. CDR3 length: 16 amino acids. Germline values: CDR1 MGHDK, CDR2 SYGVNS. CDR3: CASSELRGNNRETQYF. The CDR3 bases are TGTGCCAGCAGTGAATTAAGGGGGAACAACCGAGAGACCCAGTACTTC.

V gene TRBV5-1 combines with J gene TRBJ2-7, with D perhaps TRBD2 (5 bases). Germline values: CDR1 SGHRS, CDR2 YFSETQ. V lost 0 bases and J 5 bases, leaving 12 bases between the germline ends. The CDR3 has 14 amino acids. The CDR3 sequence: CASSLDPGIDEQYF. CDR3 in DNA: TGCGCCAGCAGCTTGGATCCGGGGATAGACGAGCAGTACTTC.

This chain connects TRBV24-1 to TRBJ1-5; 8 bases align to TRBD1. Unmatched junction bases numbered 0, after V lost 11 bases and J lost 1 base. This CDR3 has 12 residues. Per the germline V gene, CDR1 is KGHDR and CDR2 is SFDVKD. In nucleotides, the CDR3 is TGTGCCAACAGGGGGAGCAATCAGCCCCAGCATTTT. Translation: CANRGSNQPQHF.

This CDR3 is CAWNPQGNTEAFF. CDR3 nucleotide sequence: TGTGCCTGGAACCCACAGGGGAACACTGAAGCTTTCTTT. This chain links TRBV30 with TRBJ1-1; weak D call: TRBD1 (6 bases). Germline CDR1 and CDR2: GTSNPN and SVGIG (reference sequence). CDR3 size: 13 residues. Trimming pared 4 bases from V and 1 base from J, leaving 10 bases between. Full variable domain (rest looked up from reference TRBV30 and TRBJ1-1): SQTIHQWPATLVQPVGSPLSLECTVEGTSNPNLYWYRQAAGRGLQLLFYSVGIGQISSEVPQNLSASRPQDRQFILSSKKLLLSDSGFYLCAWNPQGNTEAFFGQGTRLTVV.

The chain uses TRBV28 and TRBJ2-5, with D possibly being TRBD1 (5 bases). The CDR3 has 16 residues. The germline gives CDR1 MDHEN, CDR2 SYDVKM. V lost 2 bases and J lost 2, with 15 bases in between. CDR3 bases: TGTGCCAGCAGTTTACCAGGCAGGGTTCGTCAAGAGACCCAGTACTTC. Translated, it gives CASSLPGRVRQETQYF.

This clonotype was seen repeatedly, ten times or more. The chain employs TRBV29-1 and TRBJ2-7; D tentatively reads TRBD1 or TRBD2 (5 bases each). CDR1 is SQVTM and CDR2 is ANQGSEA in the germline V gene. The V gene lost 3 bases and the J gene lost 7 bases, with 13 bases spanning the gap. This CDR3 has 12 amino acids. The CDR3 nucleotides are TGCAGCGTTGACCGGGGCACGGGGGAGCAGTACTTC. Residues: CSVDRGTGEQYF.

This clonotype has a count of ten or more. This chain uses TRBV15 with TRBJ2-5, with 8 nucleotides matching TRBD2. Germline loops: CDR1 LNHNV, CDR2 YYDKDF (reference sequence). Trimming at V came to 0 bases and at J to 5 bases, leaving 5 bases not matched to a gene. The CDR3 has 15 residues. CDR3 loop: CATSRDGGGPETQYF. CDR3 DNA sequence: TGTGCCACCAGCAGAGACGGGGGGGGGCCGGAGACCCAGTACTTC.

The chain has TRBV25-1 and TRBJ2-7; TRBD2 might be the D (6 bases). There are 18 residues in the CDR3. Trimming removed 5 bases at V and 4 bases at J, with 27 bases between. Germline V lookup: CDR1 MGHDK, CDR2 SYGVNS. The DNA for the CDR3 is TGTGCCAGCAGTTACTTGGAGAGCCATGGGGGGAGCGGGTACGAGCAGTACTTC. It translates to CASSYLESHGGSGYEQYF.

The chain couples TRBV7-2 to TRBJ1-2; tentative D call: TRBD1 (5 bases). The length of the CDR3 is 17 residues. Per the germline V gene, CDR1 is SGHTA and CDR2 is FQGNSA. Trimming shortened V by 1 base and J by 2 bases, and 17 bases separated the two germline ends. The CDR3 protein is CASSLDPFNRRNYGYTF. DNA for the CDR3: TGTGCCAGCAGCTTAGATCCTTTCAACAGGAGAAACTATGGCTACACCTTC.

The count of this clonotype is one. A junction end diverges from the germline sequence, so it may reflect a read error. CDR3 in amino acids: CSSRDTEAFF. CDR3 sequence (DNA): TGCAGCTCTAGGGACACTGAAGCCTTCTTT. The chain recombines TRBV29-1 with TRBJ1-1, with D possibly being TRBD1 (6 bases). Germline V gives CDR1 SQVTM, CDR2 ANQGSEA. This CDR3 contains 10 residues.

This chain uses TRBV5-6 with TRBJ2-2; no clear D. The CDR3 totals 14 residues. V lost 5 bases, J lost 1 base, and 9 bases lay in between. Germline CDR1 reads SGHDT; CDR2 reads YYEEEE. In nucleotides, the CDR3 is TGTGCCAGCAGAGTAAGGGTGAACACCGGGGAGCTGTTTTTT. This translates into CASRVRVNTGELFF.

The V and J genes are TRBV6-6 and TRBJ2-7; TRBD1 matches 7 bases. CDR3 length: 14 residues. Trimming cost V 6 bases and J 2 bases; bases outside gene matches: 7. Germline CDR1 and CDR2: MNHNY and SVGAGI (reference sequence). CDR3: CASRIRQGPYEQYF. The CDR3, as DNA: TGTGCCAGCAGGATAAGACAGGGACCCTACGAGCAGTACTTC.

The gene calls are TRBV25-1 and TRBJ2-2, with D perhaps matching TRBD1 (5 bases). The CDR3 has 13 residues. The germline CDR1 and CDR2 sequences are MGHDK and SYGVNS. V was cut by 11 bases and J by 0 bases, with 10 bases left in between. The CDR3 reads CAFSTANTGELFF. The CDR3 DNA follows: TGTGCCTTCTCGACAGCGAACACCGGGGAGCTGTTTTTT.

The chain recombines TRBV12-3 or TRBV12-4 with TRBJ1-1, with 7 bases lining up with TRBD1. Trimming at V came to 9 bases and at J to 3 bases, leaving 22 bases not matched to a gene. The length of the CDR3 is 18 residues. CDR3 coding DNA: TGTGCCAGTAGTATAGATCGGCGGGGCAGGGGGTCGGACACTGAAGCTTTCTTT. Its translation: CASSIDRRGRGSDTEAFF.

The sample holds a few counts of this clonotype. V and J are TRBV20-1 and TRBJ2-7; possibly TRBD2 for D (6 bases). The CDR3 consists of 15 residues. The V and J ends lost 0 bases and 7 bases respectively, with 19 bases between them. Germline V gene sequence: CDR1 DFQATT, CDR2 SNEGSKA (reference sequence). The CDR3 here is CSARELGSDRGEQYF. As DNA, the CDR3 is TGCAGTGCTAGAGAACTGGGGAGCGATCGGGGGGAGCAGTACTTC.

The chain recombines TRBV20-1 with TRBJ1-1; D is possibly TRBD1 (6 bases). V lost 0 bases and J lost 2, with 13 bases in between. The CDR3 loop spans 15 amino acids. The germline CDR1 and CDR2 sequences are DFQATT and SNEGSKA (reference sequence). In DNA form, the CDR3 reads TGCAGTGCTAGAGATGTTCGGGGGCCCAACACTGAAGCTTTCTTT. It yields the protein CSARDVRGPNTEAFF.

The chain is built from TRBV12-3 or TRBV12-4 and TRBJ1-3, with unresolved D. This CDR3 is built from 12 residues. The V gene lost 6 bases and the J gene lost 3 bases, with 6 bases spanning the gap. DNA of the CDR3: TGTGCCAGCAGGGAATTTGGAAACACCATATATTTT. Amino acids: CASREFGNTIYF.

The chain is built from TRBV7-8 and TRBJ1-2; D not resolved. The CDR3 runs 12 residues. Germline-derived CDR1 and CDR2 are SGHVS and FQNEAQ. V was trimmed by 5 bases and J by 4 bases, leaving 8 bases between them. The CDR3 DNA reads TGTGCCAGCAGCCCTTACAGCTATGGCTACACCTTC. Amino acids: CASSPYSYGYTF.

This clonotype has just a few counts. The chain uses TRBV20-1 and TRBJ1-4; no definite D call. Germline V gives CDR1 DFQATT, CDR2 SNEGSKA (reference sequence). The CDR3 loop spans 14 amino acids. V was trimmed by 4 bases and J by 0 bases, leaving 9 bases between them. The CDR3 DNA reads TGCAGTGCTATCCCCGATGCAACTAATGAAAAACTGTTTTTT. The encoded protein is CSAIPDATNEKLFF.